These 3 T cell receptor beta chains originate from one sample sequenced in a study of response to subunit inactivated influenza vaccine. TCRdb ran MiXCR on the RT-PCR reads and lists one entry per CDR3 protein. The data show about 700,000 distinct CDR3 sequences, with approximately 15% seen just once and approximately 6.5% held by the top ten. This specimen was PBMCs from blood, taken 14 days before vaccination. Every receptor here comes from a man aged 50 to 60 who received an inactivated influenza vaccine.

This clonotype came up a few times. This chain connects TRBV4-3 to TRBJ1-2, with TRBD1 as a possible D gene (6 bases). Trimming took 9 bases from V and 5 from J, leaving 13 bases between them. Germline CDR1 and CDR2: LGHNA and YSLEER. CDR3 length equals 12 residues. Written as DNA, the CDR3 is TGCGCCAGTTCAGGGGATCCATATGGCTACACCTTC. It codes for CASSGDPYGYTF.

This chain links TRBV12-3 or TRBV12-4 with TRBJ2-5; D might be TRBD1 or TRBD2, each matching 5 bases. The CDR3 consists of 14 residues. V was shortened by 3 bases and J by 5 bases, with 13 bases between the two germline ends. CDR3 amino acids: CASSFSEGPETQYF. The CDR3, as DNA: TGTGCCAGCAGTTTCTCCGAGGGGCCGGAGACCCAGTACTTC.

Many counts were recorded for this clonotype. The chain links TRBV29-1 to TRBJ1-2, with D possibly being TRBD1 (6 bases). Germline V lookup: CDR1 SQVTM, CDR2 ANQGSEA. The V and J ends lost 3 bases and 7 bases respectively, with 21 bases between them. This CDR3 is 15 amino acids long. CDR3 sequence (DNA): TGCAGCGTTGAGATAAGACCAGGGGACTCTAGTGGCTACACCTTC. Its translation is CSVEIRPGDSSGYTF.